One sample yielded the 27 T cell receptor beta chains listed below, sequenced in a study of OX40 agonist ivuxolimab in advanced cancers. Generated by immunoSEQ multiplex PCR, the TCRdb table keeps only in-frame clones and is missing some. The sample comprises approximately 74,000 clones, approximately 80% of which are singletons, and more than 5.5% rests with the top ten. Sequencing used CD4+ or CD8+ T cells sorted from blood, obtained in a trial of the OX40 agonist ivuxolimab. The receptors come from an adult with an advanced solid tumor such as melanoma, head and neck, liver or kidney cancer.

The chain couples TRBV19 to TRBJ1-2, with D hard to call. The ends were cut back, 7 bases at V and 2 bases at J, with 5 bases in the middle. Germline-derived CDR1 and CDR2 are LNHDA and SQIVND (reference sequence). The CDR3 totals 11 residues. The CDR3 DNA sequence: TGTGCCAGTAATCGCAACTATGGCTACACCTTC. Protein product: CASNRNYGYTF.

The CDR3 loop is CASSAHTTGGNTIYF. Here the CDR3 DNA reads TGTGCCAGCAGCGCCCATACCACCGGAGGAAACACCATATATTTT. The J gene is TRBJ1-3, the V gene TRBV9; D unresolved. From germline, CDR1 is SGDLS and CDR2 YYNGEE. The CDR3 sequence is 15 residues long. V dropped 3 bases and J dropped 4 bases, with 14 bases sitting between them.

The rearrangement joins TRBV11-3 to TRBJ2-1; TRBD1 might be the D (5 bases). From germline, CDR1 is SGHNT and CDR2 YENEEA. The CDR3 covers 13 residues. Trimming took off 8 bases at V and 8 bases at J, with 16 bases between the two ends. The CDR3 is CASRKAGSYEQFF. DNA for the CDR3: TGTGCCAGCCGGAAGGCAGGGTCGTATGAGCAGTTCTTC.

The chain couples TRBV2 to TRBJ1-3; D not resolved. Looked up from germline, CDR1 is SNHLY and CDR2 is FYNNEI. Trimming removed 3 bases at V and 0 bases at J, with 9 bases between. There are 15 residues in the CDR3. The CDR3 nucleotides read TGTGCCAGCAGTGAGCGGGGATACTCTGGAAACACCATATATTTT. This encodes CASSERGYSGNTIYF.

This chain uses TRBV10-2 with TRBJ1-3, with a weak D call TRBD1 (5 bases). CDR1 is WSHSY and CDR2 is SAAADI in the germline V gene. Trimming stripped 3 bases from V and 4 bases from J, with 13 bases between. The CDR3 contains 15 residues. CDR3 in DNA: TGCGCCAGCAGTGAATCGGGACGGGGGGGAAACACCATATATTTT. Encoded protein: CASSESGRGGNTIYF.

The chain uses TRBV9 and TRBJ2-7; 12 nucleotides match TRBD1. The CDR3 contains 19 residues. Germline V lookup: CDR1 SGDLS, CDR2 YYNGEE. V lost 4 bases to trimming and J lost 1 base; unmatched junction nucleotides: 15. The CDR3 here is CASSPRRDRGPSLSYEQYF. CDR3 in DNA: TGTGCCAGCAGCCCTCGACGGGACAGGGGGCCGTCGTTGTCCTACGAGCAGTACTTC.

This clone has just a few counts. The chain couples TRBV5-6 to TRBJ1-1; tentatively, D is TRBD1 (6 bases). The ends were cut back, 2 bases at V and 7 bases at J, with 9 bases in the middle. The CDR3 extends over 12 amino acids. Germline loops: CDR1 SGHDT, CDR2 YYEEEE. CDR3 in amino acids: CASSFGQSEAFF. For the CDR3, the DNA is TGTGCCAGCAGCTTCGGACAGAGTGAAGCTTTCTTT.

This chain joins TRBV9 and TRBJ2-5; no reliable D call. Trimming removed 0 bases from V and 5 bases from J, with 14 bases in between. This CDR3 is 15 amino acids long. Germline lookup yields CDR1 SGDLS and CDR2 YYNGEE. The CDR3 loop is CASSVAAQPGETQYF. The CDR3, as DNA: TGTGCCAGCAGCGTAGCTGCCCAGCCCGGCGAGACCCAGTACTTC.

V usage is TRBV6-1 and J usage is TRBJ2-7, with D unresolved. Trimming shortened V by 3 bases and J by 2 bases, and 14 bases separated the two germline ends. Germline V gene data show CDR1 as MNHNS and CDR2 as SASEGT. The CDR3 runs 15 residues. CDR3 coding DNA: TGTGCCAGCAGTGATAGGGAACCTGGCCCCTACGAGCAGTACTTC. It translates to CASSDREPGPYEQYF.

The chain recombines TRBV5-1 with TRBJ2-3; 9 nucleotides agree with TRBD1. V shed 0 bases and J 0 bases; nucleotides not matched to a gene: 2. Per the germline V gene, CDR1 is SGHRS and CDR2 is YFSETQ. The CDR3 has 16 residues. The CDR3: CASSLAGQGSTDTQYF. In nucleotides, the CDR3 is TGCGCCAGCAGCTTGGCGGGACAGGGAAGCACAGATACGCAGTATTTT.

This clone has only a few counts. The V call is TRBV28, the J call TRBJ2-5; 7 positions match TRBD1. J was trimmed by 5 bases and V by 7 bases; bases with no gene match: 7. Germline CDR1 and CDR2: MDHEN and SYDVKM. CDR3 size: 13 residues. CDR3 residues: CASIPGQRETQYF. The CDR3 region has the DNA TGTGCCAGCATACCGGGACAGAGGGAGACCCAGTACTTC.

This sequence joins TRBV11-2 and TRBJ2-3, with 8 bases identical to TRBD2. Germline V gene lookup returns CDR1 SGHAT and CDR2 FQNNGV. The CDR3 consists of 15 residues. J lost 2 bases, V lost 1 base, and 2 bases had no gene match. Here the CDR3 DNA reads TGTGCCAGCAGCTTAGGGGGACTAGACACAGATACGCAGTATTTT. It encodes CASSLGGLDTDTQYF.

The chain has TRBV29-1 and TRBJ1-2; weak D call: TRBD1 (5 bases). V dropped 3 bases and J dropped 6 bases, with 11 bases sitting between them. This CDR3 is 12 amino acids long. CDR1 is SQVTM and CDR2 is ANQGSEA in the germline V gene. Written as DNA, the CDR3 is TGCAGCGTTGATGGGACCGCGGATGGCTACACCTTC. Encoded protein: CSVDGTADGYTF.

This clone was seen more than once but under ten times. This chain connects TRBV29-1 to TRBJ1-2; 10 nucleotides line up with TRBD1. V lost 1 base and J lost 3; bases outside the gene matches: 2. This CDR3 is 14 amino acids long. CDR1 and CDR2 (germline): SQVTM, ANQGSEA. The CDR3 loop is CSVEVGTGDYGYTF. The CDR3 DNA reads TGCAGCGTTGAAGTGGGGACAGGGGACTATGGCTACACCTTC.

This clone was found a few times. The rearrangement links TRBV5-6 to TRBJ1-4; D gene uncertain. Germline assignment: CDR1 SGHDT and CDR2 YYEEEE. The CDR3 is made up of 13 amino acids. V dropped 4 bases and J dropped 8 bases, with 12 bases sitting between them. CDR3 in amino acids: CASSTGRAEKLFF. For the CDR3, the DNA is TGTGCCAGCAGCACTGGACGAGCGGAAAAACTGTTTTTT. Full variable domain (remainder filled in from reference TRBV5-6 and TRBJ1-4): DAGVTQSPTHLIKTRGQQVTLRCSPKSGHDTVSWYQQALGQGPQFIFQYYEEEERQRGNFPDRFSGHQFPNYSSELNVNALLLGDSALYLCASSTGRAEKLFFGSGTQLSVL.

The genes are TRBV13 and TRBJ2-7; possible D gene TRBD2, 6 bases. The ends were cut back, 3 bases at V and 3 bases at J, with 9 bases in the middle. The CDR3 is 13 residues long. Germline CDR1 PRHDT, CDR2 FYEKMQ (reference sequence). This chain's CDR3 is CASSFRGNYEQYV. Written as DNA, the CDR3 is TGTGCCAGCAGCTTTCGGGGGAACTACGAGCAGTACGTC.

V gene TRBV7-8 combines with J gene TRBJ2-3, with 15 bases that match TRBD2. V lost 3 bases and J lost 2; bases outside the gene matches: 3. Per the germline V gene, CDR1 is SGHVS and CDR2 is FQNEAQ. This CDR3 comprises 17 residues. CDR3 loop: CASSLGTSGRSTDTQYF. The DNA of the CDR3 is TGTGCCAGCAGCTTGGGGACTAGCGGGAGGTCCACAGATACGCAGTATTTT.

The chain carries TRBV7-9 and TRBJ1-5; 7 nucleotides line up with TRBD1. J was trimmed by 8 bases and V by 1 base; bases with no gene match: 17. This CDR3 has 18 residues. CDR1 and CDR2 (germline): SEHNR, FQNEAQ (reference sequence). This CDR3 reads CASSLGFGRTGRGEPQHF. Here the CDR3 DNA reads TGTGCCAGCAGCTTAGGCTTTGGGCGGACAGGCCGGGGGGAGCCCCAGCATTTT.

V and J are TRBV27 and TRBJ1-1, with no clear D. The CDR3 is made up of 12 amino acids. The V end lost 2 bases, the J end lost 4 bases, and 5 bases lay between the germline ends. Germline CDR1 is MNHEY and CDR2 is SMNVEV (reference sequence). CDR3 coding DNA: TGTGCCAGCAGTTTAATGGGCACTGAAGCTTTCTTT. Translation gives CASSLMGTEAFF.

The J gene is TRBJ1-5, the V gene TRBV6-5, with a possible D match to TRBD1 (5 bases). V gave up 2 bases and J gave up 3 bases, with 11 bases separating them. Germline CDR1 is MNHEY and CDR2 is SVGAGI. The CDR3 is made up of 15 amino acids. This chain's CDR3 is CASSYPGGFNQPQHF. The CDR3 nucleotides are TGTGCCAGCAGTTACCCGGGGGGGTTCAATCAGCCCCAGCATTTT.

The V and J genes are TRBV9 and TRBJ2-2; 10 bases align to TRBD1. Germline V gives CDR1 SGDLS, CDR2 YYNGEE. The length of the CDR3 is 16 residues. The V segment lost 3 bases and the J segment 6 bases; nucleotides outside the gene matches: 8. CDR3 in amino acids: CASSGTGTGVSGELFF. In nucleotides, the CDR3 is TGTGCCAGCAGCGGAACCGGGACAGGGGTGTCCGGGGAGCTGTTTTTT. The whole variable domain, remainder taken from reference TRBV9 and TRBJ2-2, is DSGVTQTPKHLITATGQRVTLRCSPRSGDLSVYWYQQSLDQGLQFLIQYYNGEERAKGNILERFSAQQFPDLHSELNLSSLELGDSALYFCASSGTGTGVSGELFFGEGSRLTVL.

CDR3 DNA sequence: TGTGCCAGCAGTTTTAGTATAACTAGTTCAGGTGAGCAGTTCTTC. Translation: CASSFSITSSGEQFF. This chain links TRBV28 with TRBJ2-1, with D perhaps TRBD2 (5 bases). Germline CDR1 and CDR2: MDHEN and SYDVKM. This CDR3 spans 15 amino acids. The V end lost 3 bases, the J end lost 9 bases, and 18 bases lay between the germline ends.

CDR3 residues: CASSPTGTGDLAGELFF. The CDR3 region has the DNA TGTGCCAGCTCACCAACCGGGACAGGGGATCTGGCCGGGGAGCTGTTTTTT. The chain recombines TRBV18 with TRBJ2-2; 10 positions agree with TRBD1. From germline, CDR1 is KGHSH and CDR2 LQKENI. With V trimmed by 2 bases and J by 6 bases, 9 bases remained unmatched. The CDR3 runs to 17 residues.

This clone has just a few counts. The V call is TRBV4-2, the J call TRBJ2-5; TRBD2 matches at 13 bases. CDR3 size: 15 residues. Germline V gene lookup returns CDR1 LGHNA and CDR2 YNFKEQ. V was pared by 4 bases and J by 4 bases, with 3 bases of the junction left unmatched. CDR3 region: CASSLLAGGGETQYF. The CDR3 nucleotides are TGTGCCAGCAGCCTACTAGCGGGGGGGGGAGAGACCCAGTACTTC.

This sequence joins TRBV28 and TRBJ1-1; 9 bases line up with TRBD1. Germline CDR1 MDHEN, CDR2 SYDVKM. This CDR3 spans 14 amino acids. V dropped 6 bases and J dropped 5; count of bases not matched to a gene: 7. CDR3 DNA: TGTGCCAGCAGCGGGGACAGGGCAAGAACTGAAGCTTTCTTT. This gives the protein CASSGDRARTEAFF.

The chain is built from TRBV15 and TRBJ2-5; the D call may be TRBD1 or TRBD2 (5 bases each). The CDR3 is 15 amino acids. Germline lookup yields CDR1 LNHNV and CDR2 YYDKDF (reference sequence). Trimming pared 5 bases from V and 4 bases from J, leaving 17 bases between. The DNA for the CDR3 is TGTGCCACCAGCCCCGGCGAGGGGCAGACAGAGACCCAGTACTTC. Protein: CATSPGEGQTETQYF.

This sequence joins TRBV18 and TRBJ1-4, with no clear D. CDR1 and CDR2 (germline): KGHSH, LQKENI. The V end was cut by 3 bases, the J end by 4 bases, with 12 bases between. The CDR3 length is 15 residues. The CDR3 spells CASSPKDALNEKLFF. As DNA, the CDR3 is TGTGCCAGCTCACCTAAGGACGCCCTTAATGAAAAACTGTTTTTT.